The T cell receptor beta chain described here comes from a study of regulatory T cells in long-lasting Graves disease. The wider study: Disease was considered persistent Graves' disease after over 5 years of antithyroid drugs (with positive TSH receptor antibodies). Study-level findings and limits: Peripheral blood was the sole material, not thyroid tissue.

CDR3-region Arm-PCR and iRepertoire HTBI primers produced the TCR beta libraries. In TCRdb, the multiplex PCR reads were re-called with MiXCR into one record per CDR3 protein. The data hold roughly 360,000 distinct CDR3 sequences, with roughly 24% observed a single time. In germline, CDR1 is SQVTM, CDR2 ANQGSEA. V lost 1 base, J lost 6 bases, and 0 bases stayed unmatched. This CDR3 comprises 12 residues. The time point was: persistent/refractory GD, antithyroid drugs over 5 years with positive TRAb. PBMC RNA served as the TCR library source. The patient group derived from an endocrinology department in Xi'an, China. EDTA tubes received roughly 9.7 milliliters of drawn peripheral blood. This clonotype occurred many times. Its antigen is as yet unknown.

The TCR comes from a woman in her 40s with Graves disease. The material sequenced was peripheral blood mononuclear cells (PBMCs), taken when the disease was refractory, from a patient treated with antithyroid drugs. V is TRBV29-1 and J is TRBJ1-2, with TRBD1 matching 9 bases. For the CDR3, the DNA is TGCAGCGTTGAAGGGACAGGGGATGGCTACACCTTC. Residues: CSVEGTGDGYTF.